This is a list of T cell receptor beta chains from one sample in a study of blood T cell repertoires in COVID-19. Clones were sequenced by immunoSEQ multiplex PCR, and TCRdb holds only the in-frame ones, with some missing. The repertoire includes roughly 100,000 clones, 75% to 90% of them detected once, and under 30% sits in the top ten. Sequencing was carried out using peripheral blood. The receptor set was obtained from a man aged 55 to 70 with acute or convalescent COVID-19. Each CDR3 is given with its conserved first and last residue. The D gene is left open where the match is weak. Size tells how often a clone was seen (once, few, many) or the class of an expanded clone, and some rows leave it out.

D	size	V	J	DNA	CDR3
TRBD1	-	TRBV6-6	TRBJ2-5	TGTGCCAGCGTCGCCGGGACAGGGTTGGAGACCCAGTACTTC	CASVAGTGLETQYF
-	few	TRBV7-8	TRBJ1-5	TGTGCCAGCAGCTTAGCGGGGGGAGATCAGCCCCAGCATTTT	CASSLAGGDQPQHF
-	-	TRBV18	TRBJ2-5	TGTGCCAGCTCACCACCGGGCGAGACCCAGTACTTC	CASSPPGETQYF
TRBD1	-	TRBV12-5	TRBJ1-5	TGTGCTAGTGGTTTGCAAAAAACAGGGGGCTCGGGTCAGCCCCAGCATTTT	CASGLQKTGGSGQPQHF
TRBD1	-	TRBV19	TRBJ1-1	TGTGCCAGTAGTAGGACAGGCCCGGGAGCTGAAGCTTTCTTT	CASSRTGPGAEAFF
-	-	TRBV9	TRBJ1-5	TGTGCCAGCAGCGTAGCGGGAGAGGGGCCCCAGCATTTT	CASSVAGEGPQHF
TRBD1	-	TRBV6-5	TRBJ2-7	TGTGCCAGCAGAAACCTCCGGGACAGCAACGAGCAGTACTTC	CASRNLRDSNEQYF
-	-	TRBV30	TRBJ1-5	TGTGCCTGGACGGAGGGAAGGGGCAATCAGCCCCAGCATTTT	CAWTEGRGNQPQHF
TRBD1	-	TRBV3-1/TRBV3-2	TRBJ1-6	TGTGCCAGCAGCCAAGCCGACAGGGCGTTGCGACCCCTCCACTTT	CASSQADRALRPLHF
TRBD2	-	TRBV19	TRBJ2-3	TGTGCCAGTAGTACCCCGGGAGGGGCGGGAGACACAGATACGCAGTATTTT	CASSTPGGAGDTDTQYF
TRBD2	few	TRBV29-1	TRBJ2-3	TGCAGCGTTGAAGGTTCGCCAGCGGGAGGGCCCACAGATACGCAGTATTTT	CSVEGSPAGGPTDTQYF
-	-	TRBV6-2/TRBV6-3	TRBJ1-2	TGTGCCAGCAGGCCTGGACAGCTACGGTCCTATGGCTACACCTTC	CASRPGQLRSYGYTF
-	-	TRBV28	TRBJ1-2	TGTGCCAGCAGCCCTGGGACACGGGGATACGGCTACACCTTC	CASSPGTRGYGYTF
-	-	TRBV19	TRBJ2-7	TGTGCCAGTTCCCAGGCTTCCTACGAGCAGTACTTC	CASSQASYEQYF
-	-	TRBV3-1/TRBV3-2	TRBJ2-1	TGTGCCAGCAGCCAAGGAGGACTACAAAACAATGAGCAGTTCTTC	CASSQGGLQNNEQFF
TRBD1	once	TRBV9	TRBJ2-5	TGTGCCAGCAGCGTACGCCCCCCGGGACAGGGGTTCCAAGAGACCCAGTACTTC	CASSVRPPGQGFQETQYF
-	-	TRBV18	TRBJ2-7	TGTGCCAGCTCACTCGGCGGGAATACCTACGAGCAGTACTTC	CASSLGGNTYEQYF
-	-	TRBV11-2	TRBJ1-2	TGTGCCAGCAGCTTAGATCCCGGGAGTCGCTACACCTTC	CASSLDPGSRYTF
-	-	TRBV29-1	TRBJ1-1	TGCAGCGTTGTAGGAGACGGGGGTGAAGCTTTCTTT	CSVVGDGGEAFF